The 18 T cell receptor beta chains reported below all come from one sample, sequenced in a study of cytomegalovirus exposure and HLA in healthy donors. PCR was performed using 60 Vbeta and 13 Jbeta primers. Some clones are missing from TCRdb's copy, which holds only in-frame ones; the method was immunoSEQ multiplex PCR. Among tens of thousands of clones listed, around 77% were seen once. The sequencing sample was made of PBMCs. The receptor source for this set is a woman aged 30 to 39 in good health and CMV-seropositive.

The J gene is TRBJ2-2, the V gene TRBV6-5, with D hard to call. The V gene lost 7 bases and the J gene lost 6 bases, with 6 bases spanning the gap. The CDR3 has 11 amino acids. In germline, CDR1 is MNHEY, CDR2 SVGAGI. CDR3: CASTHSGELFF. CDR3 nucleotides: TGTGCCAGCACCCACTCCGGGGAGCTGTTTTTT.

This clone was recorded once. The sample has other DNA sequences that encode this CDR3 too. The CDR3 sequence is CASSLSENTEAFF. The DNA for the CDR3 is TGTGCCAGCAGCTTGAGCGAAAACACTGAAGCTTTCTTT. The chain combines TRBV5-5 with TRBJ1-1, with unresolved D. The CDR3 covers 13 residues. Trimming removed 1 base at V and 2 bases at J, with 6 bases between. Germline-derived CDR1 and CDR2 are SGHKS and YYEKEE (reference sequence).

The chain links TRBV30 to TRBJ2-3, with 12 bases aligning to TRBD2. Germline CDR1 is GTSNPN and CDR2 is SVGIG (reference sequence). The junction had 5 bases not matched to a gene; V was cut back by 2 bases and J by 2 bases. CDR3 size: 16 residues. The CDR3 bases are TGTGCCTGGAGTAGCGGACTAGCGGGAAACACAGATACGCAGTATTTT. It translates to CAWSSGLAGNTDTQYF.

This chain links TRBV18 with TRBJ1-1, with D perhaps matching TRBD1 (5 bases). Germline CDR1 reads KGHSH; CDR2 reads LQKENI. The germline V and J ends were trimmed by 0 bases and 3 bases, with 5 bases remaining between them. This CDR3 comprises 13 residues. This chain's CDR3 is CASSPPTDTEAFF. DNA of the CDR3: TGTGCCAGCTCACCACCGACAGACACTGAAGCTTTCTTT.

This chain links TRBV9 with TRBJ1-3; TRBD1 agrees at 11 bases. This CDR3 contains 17 residues. CDR1 SGDLS and CDR2 YYNGEE come from the germline V gene. The ends lost 3 bases at V and 0 bases at J; junction bases unmatched: 5. The CDR3 coding sequence is TGTGCCAGCAGCGCCACCGGGACAGGGGGCTCTGGAAACACCATATATTTT. Its protein product is CASSATGTGGSGNTIYF.

This clone was seen only once. The chain couples TRBV19 to TRBJ1-1; D is uncertain. Per the germline V gene, CDR1 is LNHDA and CDR2 is SQIVND (reference sequence). The CDR3 totals 15 residues. V shed 3 bases and J shed 1 base, with 12 bases lying between them. Written as DNA, the CDR3 is TGTGCCAGTAGTATGCGGCCCGAGGGGAACACTGAAGCTTTCTTT. Translation gives CASSMRPEGNTEAFF.

The chain uses TRBV25-1 and TRBJ1-1; 10 bases fit TRBD1. The CDR3 runs 16 residues. V gave up 6 bases and J gave up 6 bases; unmatched junction bases: 13. Germline values: CDR1 MGHDK, CDR2 SYGVNS. CDR3 residues: CASSITTGTGAAEAFF. Written as DNA, the CDR3 is TGTGCCAGCAGCATAACTACCGGGACAGGGGCGGCTGAAGCTTTCTTT.

This chain connects TRBV18 to TRBJ1-1; D unresolved. This CDR3 has 13 amino acids. In germline, CDR1 is KGHSH, CDR2 LQKENI. With 3 bases removed from V and 5 bases from J, the gap between germline ends came to 10 bases. The CDR3 loop reads CASSPRGKTEAFF. The CDR3 DNA sequence: TGTGCCAGCTCACCGCGCGGGAAGACTGAAGCTTTCTTT.

The rearrangement links TRBV5-6 to TRBJ1-1, with D uncertain. The CDR3 spans 12 residues. V dropped 2 bases and J dropped 5 bases, with 7 bases sitting between them. The V gene's germline CDR1 is SGHDT and CDR2 YYEEEE. The CDR3 DNA sequence: TGTGCCAGCAGCTTTGTGAGTACTGAAGCTTTCTTT. This translates into CASSFVSTEAFF.

V is TRBV19 and J is TRBJ2-3; maybe TRBD1 (8 bases). Trimming removed 4 bases at V and 6 bases at J, with 23 bases between. This CDR3 spans 17 amino acids. From germline, CDR1 is LNHDA and CDR2 SQIVND (reference sequence). The CDR3 region has the DNA TGTGCCAGTAGTACCAGAACAGGGGGGGGAAAACTGGATACGCAGTATTTT. Protein: CASSTRTGGGKLDTQYF.

CDR3 nucleotide sequence: TGTGCCAGCAGTTTAGTGGGAGGGGGAACAGATACGCAGTATTTT. It yields the protein CASSLVGGGTDTQYF. This sequence joins TRBV28 and TRBJ2-3; tentatively, D is TRBD2 (7 bases). Germline V gene data show CDR1 as MDHEN and CDR2 as SYDVKM. Trimming removed 2 bases at V and 3 bases at J, with 12 bases between. This CDR3 is 15 amino acids long.

V and J are TRBV5-4 and TRBJ1-4, with 9 bases identical to TRBD1. V shed 3 bases, J shed 8 bases, and the junction held 17 bases outside the gene matches. Germline lookup yields CDR1 SGHNT and CDR2 YYREEE (reference sequence). CDR3 length: 18 amino acids. The CDR3, as DNA: TGTGCCAGCAGCTACCCAAACAGGGGGCGCAGGTGTAAGGAAAAACTGTTTTTT. It yields the protein CASSYPNRGRRCKEKLFF.

This chain links TRBV18 with TRBJ2-5; weak D call: TRBD2 (5 bases). This CDR3 region has 16 residues. CDR1 and CDR2 (germline): KGHSH, LQKENI. The V and J ends lost 2 bases and 2 bases respectively, with 15 bases between them. The CDR3 DNA reads TGTGCCAGCTCACCATTGGGGATGACTACACAAGAGACCCAGTACTTC. Amino acids: CASSPLGMTTQETQYF.

The chain uses TRBV19 and TRBJ2-1; tentative D call: TRBD2 (5 bases). Looked up from germline, CDR1 is LNHDA and CDR2 is SQIVND (reference sequence). The CDR3 sequence is 17 residues long. V shed 5 bases and J shed 0 bases, with 17 bases lying between them. CDR3: CASSPLTNPYSYNEQFF. CDR3 DNA sequence: TGTGCCAGTAGTCCCCTGACTAACCCCTACTCCTACAATGAGCAGTTCTTC. Complete variable domain (other parts from reference TRBV19 and TRBJ2-1): DGGITQSPKYLFRKEGQNVTLSCEQNLNHDAMYWYRQDPGQGLRLIYYSQIVNDFQKGDIAEGYSVSREKKESFPLTVTSAQKNPTAFYLCASSPLTNPYSYNEQFFGPGTRLTVL.

V and J are TRBV19 and TRBJ2-3; TRBD2 agrees at 8 bases. V was pared by 1 base and J by 0 bases, with 9 bases of the junction left unmatched. The CDR3 contains 18 residues. Looked up from germline, CDR1 is LNHDA and CDR2 is SQIVND (reference sequence). The CDR3 coding sequence is TGTGCCAGTAGTATAGCAGGGAGGGTAGCGGGGAGCACAGATACGCAGTATTTT. It translates to CASSIAGRVAGSTDTQYF.

The chain recombines TRBV9 with TRBJ2-1; the match to TRBD2 covers 8 bases. The length of the CDR3 is 15 residues. Germline CDR1 reads SGDLS; CDR2 reads YYNGEE. The trim removed 4 bases at V and 0 bases at J, leaving 3 bases unmatched. CDR3: CASSRTSTSYNEQFF. In DNA form, the CDR3 reads TGTGCCAGCAGCCGGACTAGCACCTCCTACAATGAGCAGTTCTTC. Based on the CDR3 plus reference TRBV9 and TRBJ2-1, the full variable domain is DSGVTQTPKHLITATGQRVTLRCSPRSGDLSVYWYQQSLDQGLQFLIQYYNGEERAKGNILERFSAQQFPDLHSELNLSSLELGDSALYFCASSRTSTSYNEQFFGPGTRLTVL.

V is TRBV27 and J is TRBJ2-3; 11 nucleotides align to TRBD2. Germline V gene sequence: CDR1 MNHEY, CDR2 SMNVEV (reference sequence). CDR3 length equals 15 residues. V lost 6 bases, J lost 2 bases, and 4 bases stayed unmatched. As DNA, the CDR3 is TGTGCCAGCAGGACTAGCGGGATAGACACAGATACGCAGTATTTT. This gives the protein CASRTSGIDTDTQYF.

The chain carries TRBV7-2 and TRBJ2-7; 9 nucleotides line up with TRBD2. This CDR3 has 14 residues. V gave up 2 bases and J gave up 2 bases; unmatched junction bases: 1. Germline V gene data show CDR1 as SGHTA and CDR2 as FQGNSA. CDR3 region: CASSLLAGTYEQYF. The CDR3 bases are TGTGCCAGCAGCTTACTAGCGGGAACCTACGAGCAGTACTTC.